This is a list of T cell receptor beta chains from one sample in a study of blood T cell repertoires in COVID-19. The protocol was immunoSEQ multiplex PCR, while the TCRdb copy is restricted to in-frame clones and leaves out a portion. The sample contains 220,000 or so clones, approximately 78% of which appear only once. The sample was peripheral blood. All receptors derive from a woman of 80 years or more with COVID-19, enrolled during active disease. The CDR3 runs from the conserved cysteine through the conserved F or W.

v_gene	j_gene	CDR3aa
TRBV30	TRBJ1-5	CAWTLGVNNQPQHF
TRBV14	TRBJ2-2	CASSPQNTGELFF
TRBV5-1	TRBJ2-4	CASSQGQGNSPQNIQYF
TRBV12-5	TRBJ1-1	CASGLRAGMNTEAFF
TRBV11-3	TRBJ2-7	CASSLAGGPYEQYF
TRBV9	TRBJ1-1	CASSPDLRRNTEAFF
TRBV2	TRBJ1-3	CASSDPYREGNTIYF
TRBV5-1	TRBJ1-1	CASSLNSESAGSEAFF
TRBV15	TRBJ1-5	CATSLDSGDLNQPQHF
TRBV7-9	TRBJ2-1	CASRLWTSGGANEQFF
TRBV30	TRBJ1-1	CAWNRGPEAFF
TRBV10-3	TRBJ2-7	CAISDPEGGEQYF
TRBV7-9	TRBJ1-1	CASSPNRGTEAFF
TRBV5-1	TRBJ1-1	CASSRQGTEAFF